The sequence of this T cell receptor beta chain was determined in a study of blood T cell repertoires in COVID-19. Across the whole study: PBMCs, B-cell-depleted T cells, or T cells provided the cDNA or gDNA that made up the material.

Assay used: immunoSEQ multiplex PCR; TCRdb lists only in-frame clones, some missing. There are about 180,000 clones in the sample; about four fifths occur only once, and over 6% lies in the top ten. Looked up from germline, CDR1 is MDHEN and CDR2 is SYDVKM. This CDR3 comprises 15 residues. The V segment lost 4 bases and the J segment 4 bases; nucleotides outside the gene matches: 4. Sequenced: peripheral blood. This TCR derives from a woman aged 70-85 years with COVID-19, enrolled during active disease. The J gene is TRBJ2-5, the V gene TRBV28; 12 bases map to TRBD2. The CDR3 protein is CASSSLAGGAETQYF. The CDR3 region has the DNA TGTGCCAGCAGTTCCCTAGCGGGAGGGGCAGAGACCCAGTACTTC.